Below, one T cell receptor (beta chain) is given with its context. These data come from a study of blood T cell repertoires in COVID-19. Study background: COVID-19 samples from acute and convalescent phases originated in the United States, Italy and Spain. In each case, the material was cDNA or gDNA derived from T cells, B-cell-depleted T cells, or PBMCs.

Under the authors' procedure: Amplification with reference gene primers provided the estimates of nucleated cell counts. Generated by immunoSEQ multiplex PCR, the TCRdb table keeps only in-frame clones and is missing some. From that table come the V and J calls and clone size; the DNA was used to work out D and trimming. In the table there are about 360,000 clones, around 87% of which are singletons. V was cut by 5 bases and J by 4 bases, with 11 bases left in between. The CDR3 runs 13 residues. Looked up from germline, CDR1 is LNHDA and CDR2 is SQIVND (reference sequence). Across 20 to 25 US areas, participants ranged in age from about 18 to 100 years.

The receptor was isolated from a man aged 30 to 45 who had recovered from COVID-19. The sequencing input was PBMCs or T cells enriched from blood (not recorded which). The rearrangement joins TRBV19 to TRBJ1-2, with D possibly being TRBD1 (5 bases). CDR3 bases: TGTGCCAGTAGTGGGGCCAGGTTCTATGGCTACACCTTC. Protein sequence: CASSGARFYGYTF. Variable domain in full (rest from reference TRBV19 and TRBJ1-2): DGGITQSPKYLFRKEGQNVTLSCEQNLNHDAMYWYRQDPGQGLRLIYYSQIVNDFQKGDIAEGYSVSREKKESFPLTVTSAQKNPTAFYLCASSGARFYGYTFGSGTRLTVV.